Each of the 5 T cell receptor beta chains below was sequenced from the same sample in a study of T cell responses to AZD1222 COVID-19 vaccine. Some clones are missing from TCRdb's copy, which holds only in-frame ones; the method was immunoSEQ multiplex PCR. The table lists 95,000 to 150,000 clones, approximately 90% of them singletons, with more than 7% in the top ten. The sequencing used peripheral blood, collected 28 days after the second AZD1222 dose. The receptors originated from an adult who received the AZD1222 COVID-19 vaccine.

The chain is built from TRBV19 and TRBJ1-5; 7 bases line up with TRBD1. V shed 2 bases and J 4 bases; nucleotides not matched to a gene: 8. CDR1 and CDR2 from the germline V gene are LNHDA and SQIVND (reference sequence). CDR3 length equals 16 residues. Written as DNA, the CDR3 is TGTGCCAGTAGTATACTTGGGACAGTCCTGAATCAGCCCCAGCATTTT. Amino acids: CASSILGTVLNQPQHF.

The rearrangement joins TRBV11-3 to TRBJ2-1; D call uncertain. With 5 bases removed from V and 5 bases from J, the gap between germline ends came to 10 bases. This CDR3 spans 13 amino acids. Per the germline V gene, CDR1 is SGHNT and CDR2 is YENEEA. CDR3: CASSQRGHNEQFF. The CDR3 DNA sequence: TGTGCCAGCAGCCAAAGAGGCCACAATGAGCAGTTCTTC. Looking up the rest from reference TRBV11-3 and TRBJ2-1 gives the full variable domain: EAGVVQSPRYKIIEKKQPVAFWCNPISGHNTLYWYLQNLGQGPELLIRYENEEAVDDSQLPKDRFSAERLKGVDSTLKIQPAELGDSAVYLCASSQRGHNEQFFGPGTRLTVL.

This clone was counted a single time. The V and J genes are TRBV18 and TRBJ2-3; 9 nucleotides agree with TRBD1. V dropped 6 bases and J dropped 0; count of bases not matched to a gene: 13. The CDR3 has 18 residues. Germline assignment: CDR1 KGHSH and CDR2 LQKENI. This CDR3 reads CASSRPPGTGISTDTQYF. The DNA for the CDR3 is TGTGCCAGCTCGCGACCGCCCGGGACAGGGATTAGCACAGATACGCAGTATTTT.

The chain couples TRBV6-5 to TRBJ2-7; TRBD1 might be the D (6 bases). The germline V gene has CDR1 MNHEY and CDR2 SVGAGI. V was trimmed by 7 bases and J by 4 bases, leaving 14 bases between them. The CDR3 runs 13 residues. CDR3 in amino acids: CASTTGGSYEQYF. Written as DNA, the CDR3 is TGTGCCAGCACGACTGGGGGCAGTTACGAGCAGTACTTC.

The chain is built from TRBV18 and TRBJ1-1; unclear D gene. V lost 5 bases, J lost 4 bases, and 14 bases lay in between. Germline V gene sequence: CDR1 KGHSH, CDR2 LQKENI. The CDR3 runs 14 residues. The CDR3 nucleotides are TGTGCCAGCTCATGGTTAGCGCCTACCACTGAAGCTTTCTTT. It is translated as CASSWLAPTTEAFF.